Below, one T cell receptor (beta chain) is given with its context. This sample is drawn from a study of cytomegalovirus exposure and HLA in healthy donors. CDR3 length: 15 residues. Germline V CDR1 and CDR2: MGHRA, YSYEKL. The PCR was carried out with 60 Vbeta primers and 13 Jbeta primers. TCRdb's table, derived via immunoSEQ multiplex PCR, lists solely in-frame clones and lacks some. The sample has approximately 50,000 clones; the top ten hold about 6%. Sequencing input: PBMCs. This receptor was taken from a male donor in good health and CMV-seropositive. The J gene is TRBJ2-5, the V gene TRBV4-1, with 10 bases identical to TRBD2. The assigned J gene may be wrong: the sequence end matches TRBJ2-7 better. The CDR3 DNA reads as TGCGCCAGCAGCCCTAGCGGGGGCGCCTCCTACGAGCAGTACTTC. Protein product: CASSPSGGASYEQYF.